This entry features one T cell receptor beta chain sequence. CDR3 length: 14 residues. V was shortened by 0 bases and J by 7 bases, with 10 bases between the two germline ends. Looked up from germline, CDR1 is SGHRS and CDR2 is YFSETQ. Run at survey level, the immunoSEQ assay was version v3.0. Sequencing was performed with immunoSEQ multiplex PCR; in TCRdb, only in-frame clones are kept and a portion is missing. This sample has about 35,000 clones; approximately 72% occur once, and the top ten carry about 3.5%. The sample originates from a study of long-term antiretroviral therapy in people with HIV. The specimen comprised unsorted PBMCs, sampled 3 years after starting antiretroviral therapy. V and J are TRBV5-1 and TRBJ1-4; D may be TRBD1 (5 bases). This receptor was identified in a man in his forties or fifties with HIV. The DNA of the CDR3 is TGCGCCAGCAGCTTGGAAGGGGTTGGTGAAAAACTGTTTTTT. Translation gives CASSLEGVGEKLFF.